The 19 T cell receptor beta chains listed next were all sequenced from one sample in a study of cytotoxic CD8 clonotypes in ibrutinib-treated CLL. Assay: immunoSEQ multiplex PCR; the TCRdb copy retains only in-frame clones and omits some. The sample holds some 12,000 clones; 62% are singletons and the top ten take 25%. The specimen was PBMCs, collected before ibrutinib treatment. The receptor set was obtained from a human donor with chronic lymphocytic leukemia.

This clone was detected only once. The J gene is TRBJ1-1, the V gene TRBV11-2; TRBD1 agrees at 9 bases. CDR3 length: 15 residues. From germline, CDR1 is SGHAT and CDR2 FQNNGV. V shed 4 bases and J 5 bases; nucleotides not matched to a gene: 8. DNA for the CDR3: TGTGCCAGCAGCTCACTACAGGGGGCCGCTACTGAAGCTTTCTTT. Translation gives CASSSLQGAATEAFF.

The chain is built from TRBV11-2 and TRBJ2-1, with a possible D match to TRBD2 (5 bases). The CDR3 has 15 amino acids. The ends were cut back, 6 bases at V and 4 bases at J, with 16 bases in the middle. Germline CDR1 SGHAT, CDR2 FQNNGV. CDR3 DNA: TGTGCCAGCAGTTCCCACCCATCGGGGTACAATGAGCAGTTCTTC. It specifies CASSSHPSGYNEQFF. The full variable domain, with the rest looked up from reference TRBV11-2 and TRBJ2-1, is EAGVAQSPRYKIIEKRQSVAFWCNPISGHATLYWYQQILGQGPKLLIQFQNNGVVDDSQLPKDRFSAERLKGVDSTLKIQPAKLEDSAVYLCASSSHPSGYNEQFFGPGTRLTVL.

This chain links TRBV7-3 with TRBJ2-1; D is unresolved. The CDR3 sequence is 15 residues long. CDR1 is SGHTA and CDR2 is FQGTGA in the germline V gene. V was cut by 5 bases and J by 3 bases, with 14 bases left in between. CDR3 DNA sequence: TGTGCCAGCAGCATTGACCTTAGCAGCTACAATGAGCAGTTCTTC. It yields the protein CASSIDLSSYNEQFF.

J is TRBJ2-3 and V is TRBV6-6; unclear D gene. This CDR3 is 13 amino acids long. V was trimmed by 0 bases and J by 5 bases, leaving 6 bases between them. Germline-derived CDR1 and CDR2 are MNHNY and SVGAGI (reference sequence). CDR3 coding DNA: TGTGCCAGCAGTTACTCGTTCGGAGATACGCAGTATTTT. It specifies CASSYSFGDTQYF.

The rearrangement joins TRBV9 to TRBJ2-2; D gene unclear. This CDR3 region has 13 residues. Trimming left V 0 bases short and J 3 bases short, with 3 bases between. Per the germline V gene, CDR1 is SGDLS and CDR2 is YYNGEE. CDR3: CASSVGDTGELFF. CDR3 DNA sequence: TGTGCCAGCAGCGTAGGTGACACCGGGGAGCTGTTTTTT.

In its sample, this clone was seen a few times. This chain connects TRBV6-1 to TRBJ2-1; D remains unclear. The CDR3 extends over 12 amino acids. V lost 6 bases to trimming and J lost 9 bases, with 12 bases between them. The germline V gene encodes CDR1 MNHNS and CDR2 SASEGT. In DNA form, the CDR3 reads TGTGCCAGCAGCATGTGGCAGACTGAGCAGTTCTTC. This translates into CASSMWQTEQFF.

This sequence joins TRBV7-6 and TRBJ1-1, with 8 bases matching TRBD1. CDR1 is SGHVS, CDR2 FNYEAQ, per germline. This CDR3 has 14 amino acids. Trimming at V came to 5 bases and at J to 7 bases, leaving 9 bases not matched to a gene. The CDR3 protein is CASSPTGQEHEAFF. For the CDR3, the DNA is TGTGCCAGCAGCCCAACGGGACAGGAGCATGAAGCTTTCTTT.

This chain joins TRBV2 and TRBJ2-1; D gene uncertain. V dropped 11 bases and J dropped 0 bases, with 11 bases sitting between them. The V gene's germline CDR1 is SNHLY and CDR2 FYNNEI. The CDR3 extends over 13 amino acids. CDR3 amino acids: CAASPSSYNEQFF. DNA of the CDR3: TGTGCCGCTAGTCCAAGCTCCTACAATGAGCAGTTCTTC.

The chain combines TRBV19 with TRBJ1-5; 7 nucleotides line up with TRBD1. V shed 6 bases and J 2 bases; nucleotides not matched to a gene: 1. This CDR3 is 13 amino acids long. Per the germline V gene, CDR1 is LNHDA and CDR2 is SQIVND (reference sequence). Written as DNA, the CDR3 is TGTGCCAGTAGCGACAGGGGCAATCAGCCCCAGCATTTT. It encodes CASSDRGNQPQHF.

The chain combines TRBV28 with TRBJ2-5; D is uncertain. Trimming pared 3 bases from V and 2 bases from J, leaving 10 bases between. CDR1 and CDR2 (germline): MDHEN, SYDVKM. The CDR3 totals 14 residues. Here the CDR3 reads CASSFLGSQETQYF. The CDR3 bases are TGTGCCAGCAGTTTCCTCGGGTCGCAAGAGACCCAGTACTTC.

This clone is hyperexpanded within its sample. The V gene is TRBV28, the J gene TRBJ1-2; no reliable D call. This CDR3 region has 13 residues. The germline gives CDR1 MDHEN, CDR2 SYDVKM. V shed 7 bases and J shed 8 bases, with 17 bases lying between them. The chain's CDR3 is CASTIVASRGYTF. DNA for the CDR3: TGTGCCAGCACTATTGTCGCCTCTCGGGGCTACACCTTC.

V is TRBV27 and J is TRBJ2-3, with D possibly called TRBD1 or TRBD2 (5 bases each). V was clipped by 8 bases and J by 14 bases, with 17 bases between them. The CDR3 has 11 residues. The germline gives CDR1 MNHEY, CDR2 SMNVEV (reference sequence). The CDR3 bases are TGTGCCAGCTCCTGGGGGTTACACATGTATTTT. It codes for CASSWGLHMYF.

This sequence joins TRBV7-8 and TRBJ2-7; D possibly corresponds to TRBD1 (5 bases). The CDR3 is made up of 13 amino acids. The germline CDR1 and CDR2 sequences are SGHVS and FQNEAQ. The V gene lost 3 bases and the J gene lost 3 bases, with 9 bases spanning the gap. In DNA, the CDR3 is TGTGCCAGCAGCTTCGACAGTAACTACGAGCAGTACTTC. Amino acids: CASSFDSNYEQYF.

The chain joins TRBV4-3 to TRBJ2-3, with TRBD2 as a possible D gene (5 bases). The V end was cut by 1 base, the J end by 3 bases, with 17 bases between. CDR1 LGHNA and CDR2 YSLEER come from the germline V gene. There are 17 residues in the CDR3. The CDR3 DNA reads TGCGCCAGCAGCCAAGGCGGTCAACTAGTGGGTACAGATACGCAGTATTTT. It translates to CASSQGGQLVGTDTQYF.

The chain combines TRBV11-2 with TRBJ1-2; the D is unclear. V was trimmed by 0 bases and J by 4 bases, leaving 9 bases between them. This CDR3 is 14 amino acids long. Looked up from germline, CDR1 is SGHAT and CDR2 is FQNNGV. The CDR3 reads CASSLEERVYGYTF. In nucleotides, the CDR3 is TGTGCCAGCAGCTTAGAGGAGAGGGTCTATGGCTACACCTTC. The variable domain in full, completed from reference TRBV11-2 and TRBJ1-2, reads EAGVAQSPRYKIIEKRQSVAFWCNPISGHATLYWYQQILGQGPKLLIQFQNNGVVDDSQLPKDRFSAERLKGVDSTLKIQPAKLEDSAVYLCASSLEERVYGYTFGSGTRLTVV.

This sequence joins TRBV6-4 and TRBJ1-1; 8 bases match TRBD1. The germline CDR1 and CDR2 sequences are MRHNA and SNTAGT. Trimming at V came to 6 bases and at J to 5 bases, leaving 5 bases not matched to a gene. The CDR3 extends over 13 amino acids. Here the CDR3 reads CASRMQGATEAFF. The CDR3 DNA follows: TGTGCCAGCAGAATGCAGGGGGCTACTGAAGCTTTCTTT.

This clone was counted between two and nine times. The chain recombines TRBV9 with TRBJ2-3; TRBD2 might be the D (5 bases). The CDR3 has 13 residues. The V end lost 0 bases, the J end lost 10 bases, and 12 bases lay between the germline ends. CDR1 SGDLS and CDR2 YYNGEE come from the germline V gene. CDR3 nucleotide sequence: TGTGCCAGCAGCGTAGCGGACTCGGGTCCGCAGTATTTT. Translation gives CASSVADSGPQYF. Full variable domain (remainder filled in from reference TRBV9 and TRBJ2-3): DSGVTQTPKHLITATGQRVTLRCSPRSGDLSVYWYQQSLDQGLQFLIQYYNGEERAKGNILERFSAQQFPDLHSELNLSSLELGDSALYFCASSVADSGPQYFGPGTRLTVL.

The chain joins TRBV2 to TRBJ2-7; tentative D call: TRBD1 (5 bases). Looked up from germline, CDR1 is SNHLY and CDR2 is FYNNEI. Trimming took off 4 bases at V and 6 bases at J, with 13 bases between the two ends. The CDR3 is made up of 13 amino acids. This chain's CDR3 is CASSAAQGGEQYF. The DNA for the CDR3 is TGTGCCAGCAGTGCGGCTCAGGGCGGCGAGCAGTACTTC.

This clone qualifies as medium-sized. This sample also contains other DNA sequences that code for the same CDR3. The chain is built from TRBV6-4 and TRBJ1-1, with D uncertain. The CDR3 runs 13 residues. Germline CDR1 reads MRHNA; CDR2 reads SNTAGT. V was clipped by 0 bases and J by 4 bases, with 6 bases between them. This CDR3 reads CASSDSLSTEAFF. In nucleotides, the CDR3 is TGTGCCAGCAGTGACTCCCTGTCCACTGAAGCTTTCTTT.